The present T cell receptor beta chain was sequenced within a study of blood T cell repertoires in COVID-19. The method was immunoSEQ multiplex PCR; TCRdb's version includes in-frame clones alone and lacks a portion of them. Counted here are approximately 250,000 clones, approximately 88% occurring once; the ten biggest clones make up 10%. V dropped 0 bases and J dropped 7 bases, with 19 bases sitting between them. The V gene's germline CDR1 is SGHNT and CDR2 YYREEE (reference sequence). There are 16 residues in the CDR3. The sequencing sample was made of peripheral blood. The V and J genes are TRBV5-4 and TRBJ1-2; D is unresolved. The TCR was taken from a woman in her 70s with COVID-19, enrolled during active disease. The chain's CDR3 is CASSLESQPGVAGYTF. DNA of the CDR3: TGTGCCAGCAGCTTGGAGTCGCAGCCCGGGGTGGCTGGCTACACCTTC.